This T cell receptor (beta chain) came from a study of T cells in Graves' hyperthyroidism and ophthalmopathy. Study context: Initial diagnosis, before any treatment, was when peripheral blood was collected.

The study's findings and limits: Most clonotypes expanded in the thyroid (above 0.001) were also present in blood. Ophthalmopathy onset followed model prediction by a median approximately seven months.

RNA transcripts provided the source from which TCR beta CDR3 regions were amplified. HTBI primers were used for first-round RT-PCR of the TCR CDR3. MiXCR was run by TCRdb on the multiplex PCR reads, yielding one entry per CDR3 protein. The sample lists more than 300,000 distinct CDR3 sequences, roughly 15% seen once, with more than 30% in the top ten. This clonotype was counted many times. Its antigen is still unknown. Sequenced input: blood. The receptor's source is a woman in her twenties or thirties with Graves' hyperthyroidism that later progressed to Graves' ophthalmopathy.

The CDR3 DNA reads TGCAGCGTTGAAGTCGAGGCAGGGAATGAGCAGTTCTTC. It translates to CSVEVEAGNEQFF. The chain employs TRBV29-1 and TRBJ2-1, with D tentatively TRBD1 (5 bases). V was trimmed by 1 base and J by 7 bases, leaving 11 bases between them. Germline V gives CDR1 SQVTM, CDR2 ANQGSEA. The CDR3 totals 13 residues.